These 3 T cell receptor beta chains share one sample of origin, sequenced in a study of blood T cell repertoires in COVID-19. The data were produced by immunoSEQ multiplex PCR, yet TCRdb's version contains in-frame clones alone and is incomplete. This sample has around 100,000 clones, with more than 75% found just once. The sample was peripheral blood. The receptors derive from a man aged 65-85 years with acute or convalescent COVID-19.

The chain has TRBV5-4 and TRBJ1-1; 7 bases agree with TRBD1. Germline V gives CDR1 SGHNT, CDR2 YYREEE (reference sequence). Germline trimming cut 5 bases from V and 1 base from J; bases unmatched to any gene: 5. This CDR3 spans 14 amino acids. The CDR3 is CASSLQGRNTEAFF. CDR3 in DNA: TGTGCCAGCAGTTTACAGGGGAGGAACACTGAAGCTTTCTTT.

The chain links TRBV6-5 to TRBJ1-3; D unclear. Germline lookup yields CDR1 MNHEY and CDR2 SVGAGI. The CDR3 extends over 14 amino acids. Trimming pared 5 bases from V and 0 bases from J, leaving 8 bases between. The CDR3 sequence is CASSPVSSGNTIYF. The DNA for the CDR3 is TGTGCCAGCAGTCCAGTTTCCTCTGGAAACACCATATATTTT.

J is TRBJ2-4 and V is TRBV28, with a possible D match to TRBD1 (5 bases). The germline CDR1 and CDR2 sequences are MDHEN and SYDVKM. The CDR3 extends over 13 amino acids. V dropped 4 bases and J dropped 7 bases, with 11 bases sitting between them. The CDR3 here is CASSWQGLNIQYF. The DNA for the CDR3 is TGTGCCAGCAGTTGGCAGGGTCTGAACATTCAGTACTTC.